These 19 T cell receptor beta chains were sequenced from one sample in a study of blood T cell repertoires in COVID-19. Sequencing was performed with immunoSEQ multiplex PCR; in TCRdb, only in-frame clones are kept and a portion is missing. The sample consists of under 200,000 clones, roughly 82% of them appearing once. Sequenced sample: PBMCs or T cells enriched from blood (not recorded which). These receptors were obtained from a woman between 55 and 75 years old with acute COVID-19.

This chain links TRBV3-1 (or the pseudogene TRBV3-2) with TRBJ2-7, with D perhaps matching TRBD2 (5 bases). This CDR3 region has 14 residues. Germline values: CDR1 LGHDT, CDR2 YNNKEL (reference sequence). V dropped 1 base and J dropped 7 bases, with 14 bases sitting between them. The CDR3 DNA follows: TGTGCCAGCAGCCAAGGGCCGCTTTCGGGGGAGCAGTACTTC. This sequence encodes CASSQGPLSGEQYF.

The gene calls are TRBV19 and TRBJ1-5; the D gene is possibly TRBD1 (5 bases). The CDR3 is made up of 12 amino acids. V was trimmed by 7 bases and J by 7 bases, leaving 11 bases between them. Germline CDR1 and CDR2: LNHDA and SQIVND (reference sequence). The CDR3 loop reads CASTAGRQPQHF. CDR3 DNA sequence: TGTGCCAGTACGGCAGGGCGACAGCCCCAGCATTTT.

The chain combines TRBV2 with TRBJ1-6; possible D gene TRBD1, 5 bases. This CDR3 is built from 13 residues. Looked up from germline, CDR1 is SNHLY and CDR2 is FYNNEI. Trimming removed 7 bases from V and 9 bases from J, with 13 bases in between. The CDR3 loop is CASTQGRPSPLHF. In nucleotides, the CDR3 is TGTGCCAGCACCCAGGGTAGGCCTTCACCCCTCCACTTT.

The genes are TRBV30 and TRBJ1-5; D is ambiguous. This CDR3 comprises 14 residues. V was cut by 0 bases and J by 0 bases, with 6 bases left in between. Germline V gives CDR1 GTSNPN, CDR2 SVGIG (reference sequence). The CDR3 DNA reads as TGTGCCTGGAGTGTACAGTCTAGCAATCAGCCCCAGCATTTT. This translates into CAWSVQSSNQPQHF.

V is TRBV6-2 or TRBV6-3 and J is TRBJ2-5; 8 bases are a match to TRBD1. V lost 0 bases, J lost 5 bases, and 2 bases stayed unmatched. There are 14 residues in the CDR3. In germline, CDR1 is MNHEY, CDR2 SVGEGT. CDR3 nucleotides: TGTGCCAGCAGTTACTCGTACAGGGGGGAGACCCAGTACTTC. It translates to CASSYSYRGETQYF.

Many counts were recorded for this clone. The chain combines TRBV29-1 with TRBJ2-7, with D maybe TRBD1 (5 bases). The germline V gene has CDR1 SQVTM and CDR2 ANQGSEA. CDR3 length: 8 amino acids. CDR3 bases: TGCAATAGGGGTGAGCAGTACGTC. Its translation: CNRGEQYV.

J is TRBJ2-3 and V is TRBV6-5, with D perhaps matching TRBD1 (5 bases). Trimming shortened V by 7 bases and J by 5 bases, and 10 bases separated the two germline ends. The CDR3 length is 12 residues. Germline CDR1 is MNHEY and CDR2 is SVGAGI. The CDR3, as DNA: TGTGCCAGCACCCATCAGGGAGATACGCAGTATTTT. It yields the protein CASTHQGDTQYF.

This clone was recorded only once. One junction end disagrees with the germline gene, perhaps due to a read error. The rearrangement links TRBV20-1 to TRBJ2-5, with D perhaps TRBD1 (5 bases). CDR1 and CDR2 from the germline V gene are DFQATT and SNEGSKA (reference sequence). The CDR3 length is 11 residues. The CDR3 region is CSARVGQTQYF. The CDR3 DNA sequence: TGCAGTGCCAGAGTGGGGCAGACCCAGTACTTC.

This clone has just a few counts. The chain couples TRBV18 to TRBJ2-7, with TRBD1 matching 9 bases. The germline V gene encodes CDR1 KGHSH and CDR2 LQKENI. Trimming at V came to 4 bases and at J to 0 bases, leaving 1 base not matched to a gene. CDR3 length equals 14 residues. The chain's CDR3 is CASSQGQGSYEQYV. As DNA, the CDR3 is TGTGCCAGCTCACAGGGACAGGGCTCCTACGAGCAGTACGTC.

The chain couples TRBV7-9 to TRBJ1-6; 7 positions match TRBD1. V lost 8 bases to trimming and J lost 8 bases; unmatched junction nucleotides: 6. Germline CDR1 reads SEHNR; CDR2 reads FQNEAQ (reference sequence). The CDR3 length is 13 residues. The chain's CDR3 is CASWQGDHSPLHF. The CDR3 nucleotides read TGTGCCAGCTGGCAGGGGGACCATTCACCCCTCCACTTT.

The table lists this clone with a count of one. The chain joins TRBV30 to TRBJ1-4; D unclear. CDR3 length equals 12 residues. The V end was cut by 3 bases, the J end by 7 bases, with 9 bases between. Germline CDR1 reads GTSNPN; CDR2 reads SVGIG (reference sequence). The CDR3 DNA follows: TGTGCCTGGAGGCACGAGGGTGAAAAACTGTTTTTT. Translating it yields CAWRHEGEKLFF.

The V and J genes are TRBV7-9 and TRBJ1-2, with a possible D match to TRBD1 (6 bases). Germline V CDR1 and CDR2: SEHNR, FQNEAQ (reference sequence). Trimming left V 5 bases short and J 5 bases short, with 24 bases between. CDR3 size: 17 residues. The CDR3 protein is CASSHNAAGASGYGYTF. The CDR3 DNA follows: TGTGCCAGCAGCCACAACGCGGCGGGGGCCAGTGGGTATGGCTACACCTTC. The entire variable domain, with the rest obtained from reference TRBV7-9 and TRBJ1-2, is as follows: DTGVSQNPRHKITKRGQNVTFRCDPISEHNRLYWYRQTLGQGPEFLTYFQNEAQLEKSRLLSDRFSAERPKGSFSTLEIQRTEQGDSAMYLCASSHNAAGASGYGYTFGSGTRLTVV.

The CDR3 DNA is TGTGCCAGCAGTCTCCTGGGGCGGCTGAATGAGCAGTTCTTC. It is translated as CASSLLGRLNEQFF. The V gene is TRBV25-1, the J gene TRBJ2-1; D is possibly TRBD1 (5 bases). The V gene lost 5 bases and the J gene lost 7 bases, with 15 bases spanning the gap. The V gene's germline CDR1 is MGHDK and CDR2 SYGVNS. The CDR3 has 14 residues.

V gene TRBV18 combines with J gene TRBJ1-5, with a tentative D call TRBD1 (6 bases). The CDR3 covers 14 residues. Germline loops: CDR1 KGHSH, CDR2 LQKENI. Between the trimmed V and J ends, which lost 3 bases and 5 bases, there was a span of 11 bases. The CDR3 loop reads CASSPKAGDQPQHF. The CDR3 DNA follows: TGTGCCAGCTCACCTAAAGCAGGGGATCAGCCCCAGCATTTT.

V usage is TRBV2 and J usage is TRBJ2-1; 10 positions agree with TRBD1. The length of the CDR3 is 12 residues. In germline, CDR1 is SNHLY, CDR2 FYNNEI. Trimming removed 6 bases from V and 14 bases from J; junction bases left unmatched: 7. The CDR3 loop reads CASRLGQGVKFF. CDR3 nucleotides: TGTGCCAGCAGGCTTGGACAGGGGGTAAAGTTCTTC. The whole variable domain, remainder taken from reference TRBV2 and TRBJ2-1, is EPEVTQTPSHQVTQMGQEVILRCVPISNHLYFYWYRQILGQKVEFLVSFYNNEISEKSEIFDDQFSVERPDGSNFTLKIRSTKLEDSAMYFCASRLGQGVKFFGPGTRLTVL.

About this clone itself: Within the sample, other DNA sequences also encode this same CDR3. The V call is TRBV9, the J call TRBJ2-1; 11 positions agree with TRBD2. Trimming cost V 0 bases and J 4 bases; bases outside gene matches: 0. The CDR3 has 15 residues. The V gene's germline CDR1 is SGDLS and CDR2 YYNGEE. The chain's CDR3 is CASSVGTSGYNEQFF. In DNA, the CDR3 is TGTGCCAGCAGCGTAGGGACTAGCGGGTACAATGAGCAGTTCTTC.

V gene TRBV6-5 combines with J gene TRBJ1-1, with D possibly being TRBD1 (6 bases). The CDR3 has 13 amino acids. Germline lookup yields CDR1 MNHEY and CDR2 SVGAGI. V lost 1 base, J lost 8 bases, and 11 bases lay in between. CDR3 in DNA: TGTGCCAGCAGTTACTTAGGAAGGGGGGAAGCTTTCTTT. Translated, it gives CASSYLGRGEAFF.

CDR3 sequence: CATNRGATNEKLFF. The CDR3 coding sequence is TGTGCCACTAATCGGGGGGCAACTAATGAAAAACTGTTTTTT. This chain uses TRBV19 with TRBJ1-4; perhaps TRBD1 as D (5 bases). CDR1 and CDR2 (germline): LNHDA, SQIVND (reference sequence). CDR3 size: 14 residues. The V end was cut by 10 bases, the J end by 0 bases, with 12 bases between.

The genes are TRBV28 and TRBJ2-1; TRBD1 aligns across 7 bases. V lost 7 bases, J lost 4 bases, and 7 bases stayed unmatched. Per the germline V gene, CDR1 is MDHEN and CDR2 is SYDVKM. The CDR3 runs 14 residues. In nucleotides, the CDR3 is TGTGCCAGCACCCTCGACAGGGAGTACAATGAGCAGTTCTTC. Amino acid sequence: CASTLDREYNEQFF.